This TCR beta chain stems from a study of identical twins. This clonotype was counted only a few times. MiXCR, run by TCRdb on the 5' RACE reads, gives a single entry per CDR3 protein. Found here are hundreds of thousands of distinct CDR3 sequences, 8.6% of them singletons; the top ten hold 0.75% to 1%. The CDR3 length is 18 residues. Germline V gene data show CDR1 as KGHSH and CDR2 as LQKENI. The V end lost 6 bases, the J end lost 0 bases, and 22 bases lay between the germline ends. This sample was also put to use in a study of yellow fever vaccine responses in identical twins.

Sequencing was done on a sample of PBMCs. V and J are TRBV18 and TRBJ2-3, with D perhaps given as TRBD1 or TRBD2 (6 bases each). The source is a woman under 30 in good health. The CDR3 DNA reads TGTGCCAGCTCGACAAAAGGGGGAGGACAGCGTAGCACAGATACGCAGTATTTT. It specifies CASSTKGGGQRSTDTQYF.